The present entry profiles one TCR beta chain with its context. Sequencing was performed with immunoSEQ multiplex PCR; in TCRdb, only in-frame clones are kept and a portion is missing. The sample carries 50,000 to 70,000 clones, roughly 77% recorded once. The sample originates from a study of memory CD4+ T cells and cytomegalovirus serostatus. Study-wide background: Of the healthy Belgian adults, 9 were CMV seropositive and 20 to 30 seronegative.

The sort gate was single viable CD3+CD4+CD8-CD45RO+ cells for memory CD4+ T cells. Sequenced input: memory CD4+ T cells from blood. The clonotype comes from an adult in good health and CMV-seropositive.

CDR3 nucleotide sequence: TGTGCCATCAGTCCTAAACTGGGGGACGAGCAGTACTTC. Translation: CAISPKLGDEQYF. The gene calls are TRBV10-3 and TRBJ2-7, with D perhaps given as TRBD1 or TRBD2 (5 bases each). Germline-derived CDR1 and CDR2 are ENHRY and SYGVKD. The V and J ends lost 5 bases and 5 bases respectively, with 13 bases between them. The CDR3 is 13 amino acids.